The 22 T cell receptor beta chains reported below all come from one sample, sequenced in a study of Ad26.COV2.S vaccination and SARS-CoV-2 variants. Treatment indicated: roughly 18 received Ad26.COV2.S at low or high dose, single or two shots; about 5 received placebo; per-sample allocation not given. Collection of the samples took place on day 63 after the first injection of vaccine or placebo. The assay was immunoSEQ multiplex PCR, and TCRdb's table has in-frame clones only and misses some. The sample has over 250,000 clones, more than 75% seen once; the top ten hold over 2.5%. The source was peripheral blood, collected in a trial of Ad26.COV2.S vaccine versus placebo. Every receptor here comes from a person between 18 and 65 years old who received the Ad26.COV2.S COVID-19 vaccine or a placebo.

The genes are TRBV4-3 and TRBJ2-1, with 10 bases lining up with TRBD2. CDR1 is LGHNA and CDR2 is YSLEER in the germline V gene. V lost 4 bases to trimming and J lost 4 bases; unmatched junction nucleotides: 1. The length of the CDR3 is 14 residues. The CDR3 coding sequence is TGCGCCAGCAGCCGGACTAGCGGATACAATGAGCAGTTCTTC. The encoded protein is CASSRTSGYNEQFF.

V gene TRBV30 combines with J gene TRBJ2-2; D not resolved. Per germline, CDR1 GTSNPN and CDR2 SVGIG (reference sequence). V lost 8 bases, J lost 2 bases, and 12 bases lay in between. CDR3 size: 13 residues. This CDR3 reads CALGLVNTGELFF. CDR3 bases: TGTGCCCTAGGGCTAGTCAACACCGGGGAGCTGTTTTTT.

The rearrangement joins TRBV15 to TRBJ2-7; D is tentatively TRBD1 or TRBD2 (5 bases each). Per the germline V gene, CDR1 is LNHNV and CDR2 is YYDKDF (reference sequence). V lost 0 bases and J lost 5, with 11 bases in between. The CDR3 totals 14 residues. This CDR3 reads CATSRERGADEQYF. CDR3 in DNA: TGTGCCACCAGCAGAGAAAGAGGGGCGGACGAGCAGTACTTC. The full variable domain, completed using reference TRBV15 and TRBJ2-7, is DAMVIQNPRYQVTQFGKPVTLSCSQTLNHNVMYWYQQKSSQAPKLLFHYYDKDFNNEADTPDNFQSRRPNTSFCFLDIRSPGLGDTAMYLCATSRERGADEQYFGPGTRLTVT.

V gene TRBV5-6 combines with J gene TRBJ1-2, with D unresolved. CDR1 SGHDT and CDR2 YYEEEE come from the germline V gene. Trimming removed 0 bases at V and 4 bases at J, with 13 bases between. The CDR3 sequence is 15 residues long. CDR3 amino acids: CASSLEDGAGYGYTF. Written as DNA, the CDR3 is TGTGCCAGCAGCTTGGAGGACGGAGCCGGCTATGGCTACACCTTC.

This clone was seen only once. The gene calls are TRBV10-3 and TRBJ2-6; D may be TRBD1 (6 bases). The germline gives CDR1 ENHRY, CDR2 SYGVKD. This CDR3 has 14 residues. The germline V and J ends were trimmed by 10 bases and 2 bases, with 12 bases remaining between them. The CDR3 DNA reads as TGTGCCAGCAAACAGGGAGCTGGGGCCAACGTCCTGACTTTC. Translated, it gives CASKQGAGANVLTF.

The rearrangement joins TRBV19 to TRBJ2-3; the D gene is possibly TRBD2 (7 bases). Germline V gene sequence: CDR1 LNHDA, CDR2 SQIVND (reference sequence). The CDR3 covers 17 residues. Trimming cost V 3 bases and J 2 bases, with 18 bases left between them. The CDR3 DNA follows: TGTGCCAGTAGTATCCCGGGGCGGGGGCCACTCACAGATACGCAGTATTTT. As protein: CASSIPGRGPLTDTQYF.

The rearrangement links TRBV29-1 to TRBJ1-1; 7 bases line up with TRBD1. CDR3 size: 13 residues. The V segment lost 7 bases and the J segment 0 bases; nucleotides outside the gene matches: 5. CDR1 is SQVTM and CDR2 is ANQGSEA in the germline V gene. The CDR3 DNA reads as TGCAGCGCATCGGGACAGTTGAACACTGAAGCTTTCTTT. This sequence encodes CSASGQLNTEAFF.

The rearrangement uses TRBV6-5 and TRBJ2-7; 12 nucleotides line up with TRBD2. V shed 5 bases and J 4 bases; nucleotides not matched to a gene: 3. Germline V lookup: CDR1 MNHEY, CDR2 SVGAGI. This CDR3 region has 14 residues. This CDR3 is CASSPGLAGYEQYF. DNA for the CDR3: TGTGCCAGCAGTCCCGGACTAGCGGGATACGAGCAGTACTTC.

DNA of the CDR3: TGTGCCAGCAGCTTACTCTACGAGCAGTACTTC. It is translated as CASSLLYEQYF. V and J are TRBV7-9 and TRBJ2-7; D gene ambiguous. The V end was cut by 2 bases, the J end by 3 bases, with 2 bases between. The CDR3 is 11 amino acids. The V gene's germline CDR1 is SEHNR and CDR2 FQNEAQ (reference sequence). Based on the CDR3 plus reference TRBV7-9 and TRBJ2-7, the full variable domain is DTGVSQNPRHKITKRGQNVTFRCDPISEHNRLYWYRQTLGQGPEFLTYFQNEAQLEKSRLLSDRFSAERPKGSFSTLEIQRTEQGDSAMYLCASSLLYEQYFGPGTRLTVT.

The chain combines TRBV2 with TRBJ2-7; D unclear. The CDR3 covers 14 residues. Germline V lookup: CDR1 SNHLY, CDR2 FYNNEI. The ends were cut back, 4 bases at V and 0 bases at J, with 10 bases in the middle. CDR3: CASSVLDDSYEQYF. CDR3 DNA: TGTGCCAGCAGTGTGCTTGACGACTCCTACGAGCAGTACTTC.

The V call is TRBV6-5, the J call TRBJ1-4, with D possibly being TRBD1 (5 bases). Germline CDR1 MNHEY, CDR2 SVGAGI. The V and J ends lost 6 bases and 4 bases respectively, with 15 bases between them. The CDR3 totals 15 residues. This chain's CDR3 is CASRGLTQGNEKLFF. In nucleotides, the CDR3 is TGTGCCAGCAGGGGACTGACCCAGGGTAATGAAAAACTGTTTTTT.

The chain carries TRBV5-5 and TRBJ2-5; TRBD2 is a possible D gene (5 bases). Trimming pared 4 bases from V and 7 bases from J, leaving 20 bases between. Looked up from germline, CDR1 is SGHKS and CDR2 is YYEKEE (reference sequence). The CDR3 loop spans 15 amino acids. The CDR3 here is CASSPILVGGGTQYF. CDR3 bases: TGTGCCAGCAGCCCGATTTTAGTAGGTGGAGGGACCCAGTACTTC.

The V gene is TRBV7-2, the J gene TRBJ1-1; TRBD1 agrees at 7 bases. J was trimmed by 1 base and V by 3 bases; bases with no gene match: 2. The CDR3 totals 14 residues. The germline CDR1 and CDR2 sequences are SGHTA and FQGNSA. The CDR3 nucleotides read TGTGCCAGCAGCTTTACAGGGGAGAACACTGAAGCTTTCTTT. It encodes CASSFTGENTEAFF.

This chain connects TRBV4-1 to TRBJ2-4; 7 bases fit TRBD1. J gave up 1 base and V 1 base, and 10 bases lay outside the gene matches. Germline CDR1 and CDR2: MGHRA and YSYEKL. This CDR3 has 18 amino acids. CDR3 nucleotides: TGCGCCAGCAGCCAAGCGACAGGGTACCTGGGGGCCAAAAACATTCAGTACTTC. It specifies CASSQATGYLGAKNIQYF.

V is TRBV6-4 and J is TRBJ2-7, with D perhaps matching TRBD1 (6 bases). Germline lookup yields CDR1 MRHNA and CDR2 SNTAGT. The CDR3 is 12 amino acids. V was pared by 6 bases and J by 1 base, with 7 bases between. The CDR3 bases are TGTGCCAGCAGACAGGGATCCTACGAGCAGTACTTC. Its translation: CASRQGSYEQYF.

A few counts support this clone. The chain is built from TRBV3-1 (or the pseudogene TRBV3-2) and TRBJ2-7; TRBD1 aligns across 8 bases. CDR1 is LGHDT and CDR2 is YNNKEL in the germline V gene (reference sequence). The ends lost 3 bases at V and 3 bases at J; junction bases unmatched: 7. This CDR3 has 15 amino acids. The DNA for the CDR3 is TGTGCCAGCAGCCACCGGACAGGGCTTTTCTACGAGCAGTACTTC. Residues: CASSHRTGLFYEQYF.

The CDR3 protein is CASSSPPFIQGANTEAFF. DNA of the CDR3: TGTGCCAGCAGCTCTCCGCCTTTTATACAGGGGGCGAACACTGAAGCTTTCTTT. The genes are TRBV7-9 and TRBJ1-1; TRBD1 matches 9 bases. Germline V CDR1 and CDR2: SEHNR, FQNEAQ (reference sequence). V gave up 4 bases and J gave up 1 base; unmatched junction bases: 13. This CDR3 is 18 amino acids long.

V and J are TRBV3-1 (or the pseudogene TRBV3-2) and TRBJ1-2; D perhaps matches TRBD1 (5 bases). The V gene lost 0 bases and the J gene lost 8 bases, with 7 bases spanning the gap. The germline V gene encodes CDR1 LGHDT and CDR2 YNNKEL (reference sequence). This CDR3 has 12 residues. CDR3 DNA: TGTGCCAGCAGCCAAGAAGGGGTGGGCTACACCTTC. This gives the protein CASSQEGVGYTF.

The gene calls are TRBV4-1 and TRBJ1-4; D might be TRBD1 (5 bases). This CDR3 has 12 residues. From germline, CDR1 is MGHRA and CDR2 YSYEKL. V was cut by 5 bases and J by 7 bases, with 8 bases left in between. The CDR3 loop is CASSFRGEKLFF. The CDR3 DNA is TGCGCCAGCAGCTTTAGGGGTGAAAAACTGTTTTTT.

The rearrangement joins TRBV10-3 to TRBJ1-2, with D tentatively TRBD1 (6 bases). This CDR3 has 15 amino acids. From germline, CDR1 is ENHRY and CDR2 SYGVKD. V shed 0 bases and J shed 5 bases, with 13 bases lying between them. The CDR3 DNA sequence: TGTGCCATCAGTGAGTCGGTGGGGGGCGCTTATGGCTACACCTTC. This gives the protein CAISESVGGAYGYTF.

This clone was seen repeatedly, ten times or more. V is TRBV12-5 and J is TRBJ2-7, with D unresolved. The CDR3 totals 17 residues. Trimming stripped 5 bases from V and 3 bases from J, with 23 bases between. Germline V lookup: CDR1 LGHNT, CDR2 FRNRAP. The DNA of the CDR3 is TGTGCTAGTGGTGTATCCTCCCACTGGACGGAGATCTACGAGCAGTACTTC. As protein: CASGVSSHWTEIYEQYF.

This clone was observed a single time. V usage is TRBV18 and J usage is TRBJ2-7, with 12 bases identical to TRBD2. Germline V gene lookup returns CDR1 KGHSH and CDR2 LQKENI. CDR3 length equals 17 residues. V gave up 3 bases and J gave up 0 bases; unmatched junction bases: 6. Written as DNA, the CDR3 is TGTGCCAGCTCACCGACTAGCGGGGGAGCACACTCCTACGAGCAGTACTTC. Residues: CASSPTSGGAHSYEQYF.